Listed below are T cell receptor beta chains from one sample, sequenced in a study of T-cell reconstitution after alpha-beta-depleted transplantation in children. From the PCR reads, TCRdb called clonotypes with MiXCR, one entry per CDR3 protein. This table holds approximately 350,000 distinct CDR3 sequences, about an eighth found once. The sequences come from PBMCs, collected from the stem cell graft. The source is a human donor who donated a stem cell graft to a child with Fanconi anemia. Both conserved end residues are part of each CDR3. A D gene is named only where the DNA matches it firmly. The size field is filled for only some rows; it gives once, few, many or a size class.

D gene: TRBD2; clone size: few; V gene: TRBV4-2; J gene: TRBJ2-3; CDR3 protein: CASSREGLITDTQYF; CDR3 DNA: TGTGCCAGCAGTCGGGAGGGACTTATCACAGATACGCAGTATTTT
D gene: NA; clone size: many; V gene: TRBV7-2; J gene: TRBJ1-1; CDR3 protein: CASSSARSTEAFF; CDR3 DNA: TGTGCCAGCAGCTCTGCCCGTTCCACTGAAGCTTTCTTT
D gene: TRBD2; clone size: few; V gene: TRBV20-1; J gene: TRBJ2-6; CDR3 protein: CSANGLGGFSSGANVLTF; CDR3 DNA: TGCAGTGCGAACGGACTGGGGGGGTTCTCCTCTGGGGCCAACGTCCTGACTTTC
D gene: TRBD1; clone size: once; V gene: TRBV11-3; J gene: TRBJ2-1; CDR3 protein: CASSRGQGRNEQFF; CDR3 DNA: TGTGCCAGCAGCAGGGGACAGGGACGCAATGAGCAGTTCTTC
D gene: TRBD1; clone size: many; V gene: TRBV12-3/TRBV12-4; J gene: TRBJ1-1; CDR3 protein: CASSRFRTGESAFF; CDR3 DNA: TGTGCCAGCAGTCGCTTTAGGACAGGGGAGTCGGCTTTCTTT
D gene: TRBD2; clone size: many; V gene: TRBV20-1; J gene: TRBJ2-2; CDR3 protein: CSASTSPSGGRTGELFF; CDR3 DNA: TGCAGTGCTAGTACGTCGCCCAGCGGGGGAAGGACCGGGGAGCTGTTTTTT
D gene: TRBD1; clone size: many; V gene: TRBV7-9; J gene: TRBJ1-4; CDR3 protein: CASSPWTGINEKLFF; CDR3 DNA: TGTGCCAGCAGCCCGTGGACAGGAATTAATGAAAAACTGTTTTTT
D gene: TRBD1; clone size: many; V gene: TRBV20-1; J gene: TRBJ2-4; CDR3 protein: CSASLTGNIQYF; CDR3 DNA: TGCAGTGCTAGTCTGACAGGGAACATTCAGTACTTC
D gene: NA; clone size: few; V gene: TRBV4-3; J gene: TRBJ1-3; CDR3 protein: CASSPGQTRSGNTIYF; CDR3 DNA: TGCGCCAGCAGCCCAGGACAGACTAGATCTGGAAACACCATATATTTT
D gene: TRBD1; clone size: NA; V gene: TRBV7-9; J gene: TRBJ1-6; CDR3 protein: CASTPGTGYSPLHF; CDR3 DNA: TGTGCCAGCACTCCAGGGACAGGGTATTCACCCCTCCACTTT
D gene: NA; clone size: NA; V gene: TRBV29-1; J gene: TRBJ1-4; CDR3 protein: CSVGARTNEKLFF; CDR3 DNA: TGCAGCGTCGGGGCGCGAACTAATGAAAAACTGTTTTTT
D gene: TRBD1; clone size: NA; V gene: TRBV11-2; J gene: TRBJ2-7; CDR3 protein: CASSLDLAGGAYEQYF; CDR3 DNA: TGTGCCAGCAGCTTAGATTTGGCAGGGGGAGCCTACGAGCAGTACTTC
D gene: TRBD1; clone size: NA; V gene: TRBV29-1; J gene: TRBJ1-1; CDR3 protein: CQGQTLTEAFF; CDR3 DNA: TGCCAGGGACAGACCCTCACTGAAGCTTTCTTT
D gene: NA; clone size: few; V gene: TRBV5-6; J gene: TRBJ2-1; CDR3 protein: CASSLLDSVYNEQFF; CDR3 DNA: TGTGCCAGCAGCTTGTTGGACAGCGTCTACAATGAGCAGTTCTTC
D gene: NA; clone size: NA; V gene: TRBV5-1; J gene: TRBJ2-3; CDR3 protein: CASNPGRITDTQYF; CDR3 DNA: TGCGCCAGCAACCCAGGGCGGATCACAGATACGCAGTATTTT
D gene: NA; clone size: NA; V gene: TRBV6-5; J gene: TRBJ1-1; CDR3 protein: CASSYSSLQNEAFF; CDR3 DNA: TGTGCCAGCAGTTACTCAAGCTTACAAAACGAGGCTTTCTTT
D gene: NA; clone size: many; V gene: TRBV6-2/TRBV6-3; J gene: TRBJ2-4; CDR3 protein: CASSYSNMRTGLEGGKNIQYF; CDR3 DNA: TGTGCCAGCAGTTACTCGAATATGAGAACAGGTTTGGAGGGCGGCAAAAACATTCAGTACTTC
D gene: TRBD1; clone size: NA; V gene: TRBV4-2; J gene: TRBJ1-1; CDR3 protein: CASSQPDRVSNEAFF; CDR3 DNA: TGTGCCAGCAGCCAACCTGACAGGGTTTCGAATGAAGCTTTCTTT
D gene: NA; clone size: NA; V gene: TRBV7-2; J gene: TRBJ2-2; CDR3 protein: CASRVTATGELFF; CDR3 DNA: TGTGCCAGCAGGGTGACAGCTACCGGGGAGCTGTTTTTT
D gene: NA; clone size: many; V gene: TRBV10-3; J gene: TRBJ2-7; CDR3 protein: CAISEQAGPYEQYF; CDR3 DNA: TGTGCCATCAGTGAGCAGGCAGGGCCCTACGAGCAGTACTTC
D gene: TRBD1; clone size: few; V gene: TRBV10-3; J gene: TRBJ2-3; CDR3 protein: CAMRSGTGSTDTQYF; CDR3 DNA: TGTGCCATGCGTTCCGGGACAGGGAGCACAGATACGCAGTATTTT